Following are 16 T cell receptor beta chains from one sample sequenced in a study of cytomegalovirus exposure and HLA in healthy donors. The PCR had 60 Vbeta and 13 Jbeta primers. Profiled with immunoSEQ multiplex PCR; TCRdb holds only in-frame clones, not every one. The sample has about 170,000 clones, approximately 84% seen once; the top ten hold around 4.1%. The specimen sequenced was PBMCs. All receptors derive from a woman aged 45 to 65 in good health and CMV-seropositive.

This chain joins TRBV9 and TRBJ2-5, with 7 bases aligning to TRBD2. The J call may not be correct, given that the DNA end is closer to TRBJ2-7. The CDR3 is made up of 12 amino acids. Germline CDR1 is SGDLS and CDR2 is YYNGEE. Written as DNA, the CDR3 is TGTGCCAGCAGCGCTAGCGGCTACGAGCAGTACTTC. Translating gives CASSASGYEQYF.

This sequence joins TRBV13 and TRBJ2-1; perhaps TRBD2 as D (5 bases). CDR1 is PRHDT and CDR2 is FYEKMQ in the germline V gene (reference sequence). CDR3 length equals 14 residues. The V and J ends lost 3 bases and 6 bases respectively, with 12 bases between them. The CDR3 sequence is CASSFPGIPNEQFF. The CDR3 DNA follows: TGTGCCAGCAGCTTCCCCGGGATCCCCAATGAGCAGTTCTTC.

The chain couples TRBV19 to TRBJ2-2; 7 nucleotides line up with TRBD1. CDR1 is LNHDA and CDR2 is SQIVND in the germline V gene (reference sequence). The length of the CDR3 is 14 residues. The V and J ends lost 7 bases and 4 bases, in that order; junction bases with no gene match: 6. In DNA, the CDR3 is TGTGCCAGTAAAAGGGGGACAGCCACCGGGGAGCTGTTTTTT. This encodes CASKRGTATGELFF.

This clone appeared a single time. The chain joins TRBV28 to TRBJ2-1; D is perhaps TRBD2 (6 bases). V lost 7 bases and J 1 base, leaving 14 bases between the germline ends. Germline V gives CDR1 MDHEN, CDR2 SYDVKM. This CDR3 comprises 15 residues. The CDR3 DNA is TGTGCCAGCACCGTAGATAGCGGATCCTACAATGAGCAGTTCTTC. Translation gives CASTVDSGSYNEQFF. Complete variable domain (other parts from reference TRBV28 and TRBJ2-1): DVKVTQSSRYLVKRTGEKVFLECVQDMDHENMFWYRQDPGLGLRLIYFSYDVKMKEKGDIPEGYSVSREKKERFSLILESASTNQTSMYLCASTVDSGSYNEQFFGPGTRLTVL.

The count of this clone is one. The chain recombines TRBV5-1 with TRBJ2-3; TRBD2 matches at 8 bases. V was clipped by 2 bases and J by 0 bases; unmatched bases: 2. The CDR3 has 15 amino acids. CDR1 is SGHRS, CDR2 YFSETQ, per germline. CDR3 nucleotides: TGCGCCAGCAGCTTCGGGGGGGCAAGCACAGATACGCAGTATTTT. Its translation is CASSFGGASTDTQYF.

This sequence joins TRBV28 and TRBJ2-3, with TRBD2 matching 13 bases. CDR1 and CDR2 from the germline V gene are MDHEN and SYDVKM. This CDR3 is 19 amino acids long. Trimming took 8 bases from V and 4 from J; bases not matched to a gene: 18. CDR3 loop: CASATPGGTSGMAPDTQYF. In DNA form, the CDR3 reads TGTGCCAGCGCCACTCCTGGGGGGACTAGCGGGATGGCTCCAGATACGCAGTATTTT.

The chain uses TRBV4-1 and TRBJ1-1; a weak D match, TRBD1 (6 bases). Germline CDR1 MGHRA, CDR2 YSYEKL. The CDR3 is made up of 12 amino acids. Trimming stripped 3 bases from V and 10 bases from J, with 12 bases between. CDR3 in DNA: TGCGCCAGCAGCCACCCCGAGGGGGTAGCTTTCTTT. This sequence encodes CASSHPEGVAFF.

This sequence joins TRBV25-1 and TRBJ1-2; TRBD1 aligns across 7 bases. The V gene end was trimmed by 3 bases and the J gene end by 5 bases; junction bases not matched to a gene: 12. CDR3 length equals 16 residues. Germline V gives CDR1 MGHDK, CDR2 SYGVNS. CDR3 coding DNA: TGTGCCAGCAGTGATCACACCGGGACAGATATTTATGGCTACACCTTC. Protein sequence: CASSDHTGTDIYGYTF.

CDR3 residues: CASSATGPPYFEAFF. CDR3 bases: TGTGCCAGCAGTGCGACAGGGCCGCCCTACTTTGAAGCTTTCTTT. V usage is TRBV2 and J usage is TRBJ1-1, with 7 nucleotides matching TRBD1. J gave up 7 bases and V 4 bases, and 12 bases lay outside the gene matches. Germline CDR1 and CDR2: SNHLY and FYNNEI. The CDR3 totals 15 residues. The full variable domain, completed using reference TRBV2 and TRBJ1-1, is EPEVTQTPSHQVTQMGQEVILRCVPISNHLYFYWYRQILGQKVEFLVSFYNNEISEKSEIFDDQFSVERPDGSNFTLKIRSTKLEDSAMYFCASSATGPPYFEAFFGQGTRLTVV.

The CDR3 nucleotides are TGTGCCAGTAGTTCCGTAGCGGGAGTGTTCAATGAGCAGTTCTTC. Its protein is CASSSVAGVFNEQFF. The chain is built from TRBV19 and TRBJ2-1, with TRBD2 identical over 9 bases. This CDR3 spans 15 amino acids. Germline values: CDR1 LNHDA, CDR2 SQIVND (reference sequence). V gave up 5 bases and J gave up 6 bases; unmatched junction bases: 8. The full variable domain, with the rest looked up from reference TRBV19 and TRBJ2-1, is DGGITQSPKYLFRKEGQNVTLSCEQNLNHDAMYWYRQDPGQGLRLIYYSQIVNDFQKGDIAEGYSVSREKKESFPLTVTSAQKNPTAFYLCASSSVAGVFNEQFFGPGTRLTVL.

The chain is built from TRBV19 and TRBJ1-1; TRBD1 might be the D (5 bases). Per the germline V gene, CDR1 is LNHDA and CDR2 is SQIVND (reference sequence). V lost 2 bases and J lost 1, with 17 bases in between. The CDR3 contains 17 residues. Here the CDR3 DNA reads TGTGCCAGTAGTATATTGTTCGACAGTGGTAGGAACACTGAAGCTTTCTTT. Translation gives CASSILFDSGRNTEAFF.

This clone was recorded once. The V gene is TRBV7-8, the J gene TRBJ2-3; 13 nucleotides agree with TRBD2. The junction had 8 bases not matched to a gene; V was cut back by 9 bases and J by 8 bases. The CDR3 covers 14 residues. Germline CDR1 is SGHVS and CDR2 is FQNEAQ. The CDR3 DNA reads as TGTGCCAGTGAACTAGCGGGGGGGCAAGGTACGCAGTATTTT. Translated, it gives CASELAGGQGTQYF.

The J gene is TRBJ2-1, the V gene TRBV19; D may be TRBD1 (5 bases). CDR3 size: 14 residues. Deletions cut 5 bases from V and 4 bases from J, with 12 bases between. Germline lookup yields CDR1 LNHDA and CDR2 SQIVND (reference sequence). CDR3 sequence reads: CASSQGAGYNEQFF. The CDR3 DNA reads TGTGCCAGTAGTCAAGGGGCCGGATACAATGAGCAGTTCTTC.

The chain carries TRBV30 and TRBJ2-1; D gene uncertain. The CDR3 loop spans 14 amino acids. CDR1 is GTSNPN and CDR2 is SVGIG in the germline V gene (reference sequence). Between the trimmed V and J ends, which lost 1 base and 0 bases, there was a span of 7 bases. The CDR3 nucleotides are TGTGCCTGGAGTGGGTCAGTCTCCTACAATGAGCAGTTCTTC. Protein: CAWSGSVSYNEQFF.

The chain has TRBV1 and TRBJ2-5; the D segment call TRBD2 is taken from the table without a DNA check. TRBV1 has pseudogene status. The CDR3 is 15 residues long. DNA for the CDR3: TGCACCAGCAGCCGGAACACTAGCGGGAGGGGGACCCAGTACTTC. Residues: CTSSRNTSGRGTQYF.

The chain employs TRBV7-9 and TRBJ2-1, with D possibly TRBD2 on 6 matching bases. Per the germline V gene, CDR1 is SEHNR and CDR2 is FQNEAQ (reference sequence). V dropped 5 bases and J dropped 0 bases, with 11 bases sitting between them. CDR3 length equals 15 residues. The CDR3, as DNA: TGTGCCAGCAGCCCCGGAGGGAGCTCCTACAATGAGCAGTTCTTC. Residues: CASSPGGSSYNEQFF.